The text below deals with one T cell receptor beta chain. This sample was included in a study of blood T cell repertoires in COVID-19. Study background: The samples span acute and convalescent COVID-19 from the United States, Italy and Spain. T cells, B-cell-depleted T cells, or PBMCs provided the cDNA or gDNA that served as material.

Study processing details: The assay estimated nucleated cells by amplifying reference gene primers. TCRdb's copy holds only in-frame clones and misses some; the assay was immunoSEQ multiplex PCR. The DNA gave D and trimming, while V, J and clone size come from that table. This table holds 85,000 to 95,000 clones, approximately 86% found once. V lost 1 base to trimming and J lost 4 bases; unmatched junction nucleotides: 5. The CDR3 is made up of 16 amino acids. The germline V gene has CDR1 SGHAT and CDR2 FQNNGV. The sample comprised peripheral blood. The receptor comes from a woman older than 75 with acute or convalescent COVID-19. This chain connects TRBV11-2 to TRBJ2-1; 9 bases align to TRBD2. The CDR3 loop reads CASSLGFSGGYNEQFF. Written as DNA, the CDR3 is TGTGCCAGCAGCTTAGGGTTTAGCGGGGGATACAATGAGCAGTTCTTC.